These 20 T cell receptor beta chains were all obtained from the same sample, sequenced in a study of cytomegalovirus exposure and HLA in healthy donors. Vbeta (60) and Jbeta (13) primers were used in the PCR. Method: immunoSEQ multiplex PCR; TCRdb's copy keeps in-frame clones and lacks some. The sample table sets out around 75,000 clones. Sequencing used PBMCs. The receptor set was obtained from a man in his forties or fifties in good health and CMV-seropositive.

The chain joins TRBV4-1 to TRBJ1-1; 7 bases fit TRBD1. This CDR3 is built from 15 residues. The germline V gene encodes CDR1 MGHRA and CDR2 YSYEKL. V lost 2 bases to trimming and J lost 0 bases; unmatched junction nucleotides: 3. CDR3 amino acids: CASSQWDSLNTEAFF. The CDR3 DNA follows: TGCGCCAGCAGCCAATGGGACAGCTTGAACACTGAAGCTTTCTTT.

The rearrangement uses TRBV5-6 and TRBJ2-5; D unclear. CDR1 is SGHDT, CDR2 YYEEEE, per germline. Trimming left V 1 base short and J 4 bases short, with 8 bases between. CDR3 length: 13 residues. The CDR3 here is CASSLWPPETQYF. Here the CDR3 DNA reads TGTGCCAGCAGCTTGTGGCCTCCAGAGACCCAGTACTTC.

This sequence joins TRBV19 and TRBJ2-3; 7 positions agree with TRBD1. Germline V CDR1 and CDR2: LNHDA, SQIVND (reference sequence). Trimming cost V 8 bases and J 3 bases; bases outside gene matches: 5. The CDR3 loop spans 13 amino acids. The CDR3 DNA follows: TGTGCCAGTGCTACAGGGGAGACAGATACGCAGTATTTT. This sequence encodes CASATGETDTQYF.

CDR3 amino acids: CASSSRQSGREKLFF. The CDR3 coding sequence is TGTGCCAGCAGTTCTAGACAGAGCGGGAGGGAAAAACTGTTTTTT. The rearrangement joins TRBV6-6 to TRBJ1-4; maybe TRBD1 (5 bases). The CDR3 runs to 15 residues. Germline-derived CDR1 and CDR2 are MNHNY and SVGAGI (reference sequence). Trimming cost V 4 bases and J 8 bases, with 17 bases left between them.

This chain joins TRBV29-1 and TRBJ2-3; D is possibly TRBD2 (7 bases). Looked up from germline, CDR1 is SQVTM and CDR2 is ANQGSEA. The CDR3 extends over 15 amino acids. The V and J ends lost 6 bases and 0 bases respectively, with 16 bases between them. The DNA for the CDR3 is TGCAGCGTCCTCCGCGGGGGCTCAAGCACAGATACGCAGTATTTT. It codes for CSVLRGGSSTDTQYF.

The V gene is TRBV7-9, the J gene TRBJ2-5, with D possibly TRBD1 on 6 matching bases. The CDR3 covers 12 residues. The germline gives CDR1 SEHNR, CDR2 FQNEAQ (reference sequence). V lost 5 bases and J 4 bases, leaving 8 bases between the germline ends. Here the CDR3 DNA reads TGTGCCAGCAGCCGAGGGGGAGAGACCCAGTACTTC. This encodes CASSRGGETQYF.

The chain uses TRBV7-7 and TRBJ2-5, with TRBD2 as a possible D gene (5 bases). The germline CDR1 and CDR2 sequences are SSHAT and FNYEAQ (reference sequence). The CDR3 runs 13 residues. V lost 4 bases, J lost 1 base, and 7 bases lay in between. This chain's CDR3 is CASSWESQETQYF. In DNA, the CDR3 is TGTGCCAGCAGCTGGGAGAGCCAAGAGACCCAGTACTTC.

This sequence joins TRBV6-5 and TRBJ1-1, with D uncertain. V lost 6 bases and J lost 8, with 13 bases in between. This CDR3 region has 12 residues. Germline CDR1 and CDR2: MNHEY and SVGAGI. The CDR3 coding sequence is TGTGCCAGCAGCCCACCAGGATCCGAAGCTTTCTTT. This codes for CASSPPGSEAFF.

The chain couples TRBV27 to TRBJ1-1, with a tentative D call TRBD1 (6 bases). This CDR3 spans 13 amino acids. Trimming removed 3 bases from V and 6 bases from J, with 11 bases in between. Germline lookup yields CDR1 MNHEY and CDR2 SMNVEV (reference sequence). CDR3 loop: CASSLGRGSEAFF. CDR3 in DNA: TGTGCCAGCAGTTTGGGCAGGGGATCTGAAGCTTTCTTT.

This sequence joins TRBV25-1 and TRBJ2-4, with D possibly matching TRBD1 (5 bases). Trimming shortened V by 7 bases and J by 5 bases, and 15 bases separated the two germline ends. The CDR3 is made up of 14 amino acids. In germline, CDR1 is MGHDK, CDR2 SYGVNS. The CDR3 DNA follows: TGTGCCAGCACCCCCCACAGGACGGAAAACATTCAGTACTTC. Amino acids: CASTPHRTENIQYF.

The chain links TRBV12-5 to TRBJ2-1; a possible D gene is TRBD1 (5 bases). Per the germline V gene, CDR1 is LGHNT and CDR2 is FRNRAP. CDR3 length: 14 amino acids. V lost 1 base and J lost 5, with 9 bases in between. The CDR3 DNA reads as TGTGCTAGTGGTTTGGAGGGGATCCACAATGAGCAGTTCTTC. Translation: CASGLEGIHNEQFF.

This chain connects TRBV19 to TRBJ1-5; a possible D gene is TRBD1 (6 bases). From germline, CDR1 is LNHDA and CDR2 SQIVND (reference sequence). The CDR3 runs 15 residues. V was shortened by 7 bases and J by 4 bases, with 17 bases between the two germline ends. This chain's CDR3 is CASNGRDNRNQPQHF. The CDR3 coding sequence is TGTGCCAGTAACGGCCGGGACAATAGAAATCAGCCCCAGCATTTT. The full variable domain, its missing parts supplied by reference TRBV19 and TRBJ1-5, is DGGITQSPKYLFRKEGQNVTLSCEQNLNHDAMYWYRQDPGQGLRLIYYSQIVNDFQKGDIAEGYSVSREKKESFPLTVTSAQKNPTAFYLCASNGRDNRNQPQHFGDGTRLSIL.

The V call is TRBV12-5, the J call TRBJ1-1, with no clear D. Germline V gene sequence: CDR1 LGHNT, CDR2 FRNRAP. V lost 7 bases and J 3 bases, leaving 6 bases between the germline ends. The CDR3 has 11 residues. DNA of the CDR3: TGTGCTAGTGTCTATGACACTGAAGCTTTCTTT. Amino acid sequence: CASVYDTEAFF. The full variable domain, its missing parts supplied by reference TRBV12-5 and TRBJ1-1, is DARVTQTPRHKVTEMGQEVTMRCQPILGHNTVFWYRQTMMQGLELLAYFRNRAPLDDSGMPKDRFSAEMPDATLATLKIQPSEPRDSAVYFCASVYDTEAFFGQGTRLTVV.

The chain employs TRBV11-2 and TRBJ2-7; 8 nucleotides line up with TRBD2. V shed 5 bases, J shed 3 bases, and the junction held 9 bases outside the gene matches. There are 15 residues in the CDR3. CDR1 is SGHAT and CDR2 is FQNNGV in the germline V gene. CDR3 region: CASSPVGGAFYEQYF. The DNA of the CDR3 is TGTGCCAGCAGCCCCGTCGGGGGGGCGTTCTACGAGCAGTACTTC.

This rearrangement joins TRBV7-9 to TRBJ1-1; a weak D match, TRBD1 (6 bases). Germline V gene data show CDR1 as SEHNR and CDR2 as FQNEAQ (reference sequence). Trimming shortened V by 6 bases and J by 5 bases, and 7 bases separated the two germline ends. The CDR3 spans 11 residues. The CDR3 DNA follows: TGTGCCAGCAGACAGGGTACTGAAGCTTTCTTT. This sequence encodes CASRQGTEAFF.

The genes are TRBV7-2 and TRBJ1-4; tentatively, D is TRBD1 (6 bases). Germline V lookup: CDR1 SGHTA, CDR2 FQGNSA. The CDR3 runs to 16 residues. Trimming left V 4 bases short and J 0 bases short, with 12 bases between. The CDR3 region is CASSSDRSATNEKLFF. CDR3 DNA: TGTGCCAGCAGCTCTGACAGGTCCGCAACTAATGAAAAACTGTTTTTT.

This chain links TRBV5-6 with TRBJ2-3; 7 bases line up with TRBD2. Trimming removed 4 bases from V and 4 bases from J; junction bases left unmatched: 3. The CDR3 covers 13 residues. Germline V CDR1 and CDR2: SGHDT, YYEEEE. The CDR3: CASSRDYSDTQYF. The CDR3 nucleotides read TGTGCCAGCAGCCGGGACTATTCAGATACGCAGTATTTT.

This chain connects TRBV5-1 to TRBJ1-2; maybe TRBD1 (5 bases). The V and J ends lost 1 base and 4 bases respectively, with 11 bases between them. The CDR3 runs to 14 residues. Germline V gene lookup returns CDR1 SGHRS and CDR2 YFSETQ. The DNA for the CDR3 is TGCGCCAGCAGCTTGCGGGGGGAAGGCTATGGCTACACCTTC. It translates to CASSLRGEGYGYTF.

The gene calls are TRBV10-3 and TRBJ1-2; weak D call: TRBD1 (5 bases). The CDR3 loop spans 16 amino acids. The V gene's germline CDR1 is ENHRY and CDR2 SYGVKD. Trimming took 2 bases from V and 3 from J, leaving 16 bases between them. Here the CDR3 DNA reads TGTGCCATCAGTGAGGGGGGGACCCCCCGGCACTATGGCTACACCTTC. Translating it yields CAISEGGTPRHYGYTF.

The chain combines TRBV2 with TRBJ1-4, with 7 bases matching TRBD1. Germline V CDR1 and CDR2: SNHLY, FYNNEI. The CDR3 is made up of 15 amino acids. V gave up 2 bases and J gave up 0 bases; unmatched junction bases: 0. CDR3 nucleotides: TGTGCCAGCAGTGAACAGGGGGCAACTAATGAAAAACTGTTTTTT. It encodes CASSEQGATNEKLFF.